The 27 T cell receptor beta chains reported below all come from one sample, sequenced in a study of cytomegalovirus exposure and HLA in healthy donors. In the PCR, 60 Vbeta and 13 Jbeta primers were used. Assay used: immunoSEQ multiplex PCR; TCRdb lists only in-frame clones, some missing. This table has around 130,000 clones, approximately 84% appearing once. Sequenced: PBMCs. The receptors here all came from a boy between 2 and 15 years old in good health and CMV-seronegative.

The gene calls are TRBV4-2 and TRBJ1-1, with 9 bases fitting TRBD1. With 3 bases clipped from V and 6 bases from J, the junction kept 8 bases outside the gene matches. Per the germline V gene, CDR1 is LGHNA and CDR2 is YNFKEQ. The CDR3 runs 15 residues. The chain's CDR3 is CASSHWDREGSEAFF. The CDR3 DNA reads TGTGCCAGCAGCCACTGGGACAGGGAGGGCTCTGAAGCTTTCTTT.

This chain connects TRBV6-6 to TRBJ1-6, with TRBD1 matching 7 bases. Germline V CDR1 and CDR2: MNHNY, SVGAGI (reference sequence). The V and J ends lost 6 bases and 7 bases, in that order; junction bases with no gene match: 6. The CDR3 is 14 residues long. CDR3: CASRHGTVNSPLHF. CDR3 nucleotide sequence: TGTGCCAGCAGACACGGGACAGTAAATTCACCCCTCCACTTT.

V and J are TRBV27 and TRBJ2-1; weak D call: TRBD1 (5 bases). Germline CDR1 and CDR2: MNHEY and SMNVEV (reference sequence). Trimming left V 2 bases short and J 2 bases short, with 13 bases between. The CDR3 length is 16 residues. The CDR3 spells CASSLTRPGPYNEQFF. CDR3 DNA sequence: TGTGCCAGCAGTTTAACCCGGCCAGGGCCCTACAATGAGCAGTTCTTC.

V gene TRBV7-9 combines with J gene TRBJ1-2, with D possibly TRBD1 on 5 matching bases. Germline lookup yields CDR1 SEHNR and CDR2 FQNEAQ (reference sequence). The CDR3 contains 13 residues. Trimming took 5 bases from V and 3 from J, leaving 10 bases between them. CDR3 sequence reads: CASSPGTHYGYTF. CDR3 sequence (DNA): TGTGCCAGCAGCCCCGGGACTCACTATGGCTACACCTTC. Filled out from reference TRBV7-9 and TRBJ1-2, the complete variable domain reads DTGVSQNPRHKITKRGQNVTFRCDPISEHNRLYWYRQTLGQGPEFLTYFQNEAQLEKSRLLSDRFSAERPKGSFSTLEIQRTEQGDSAMYLCASSPGTHYGYTFGSGTRLTVV.

The chain employs TRBV5-1 and TRBJ1-4; D unclear. Germline V gene lookup returns CDR1 SGHRS and CDR2 YFSETQ. The germline V and J ends were trimmed by 1 base and 5 bases, with 9 bases remaining between them. The CDR3 runs 14 residues. The CDR3 DNA follows: TGCGCCAGCAGCTTGAGCGGAGGGAATGAAAAACTGTTTTTT. Its translation: CASSLSGGNEKLFF.

The gene calls are TRBV19 and TRBJ2-1; D is unresolved. Germline V lookup: CDR1 LNHDA, CDR2 SQIVND (reference sequence). The CDR3 is made up of 14 amino acids. The V end lost 6 bases, the J end lost 4 bases, and 13 bases lay between the germline ends. The CDR3 bases are TGTGCCAGTAGCGATGGCGGTCAGTACAATGAGCAGTTCTTC. Translation gives CASSDGGQYNEQFF.

The rearrangement links TRBV6-1 to TRBJ2-3, with 10 bases fitting TRBD1. Germline CDR1 reads MNHNS; CDR2 reads SASEGT. The CDR3 sequence is 16 residues long. J lost 4 bases, V lost 1 base, and 5 bases had no gene match. The CDR3, as DNA: TGTGCCAGCAGTGAAGTGGGGACAGGGGCATCAGATACGCAGTATTTT. It is translated as CASSEVGTGASDTQYF.

The rearrangement joins TRBV4-3 to TRBJ2-5; D unclear. CDR3 size: 13 residues. Germline CDR1 and CDR2: LGHNA and YSLEER. The V gene lost 0 bases and the J gene lost 5 bases, with 7 bases spanning the gap. CDR3 sequence (DNA): TGCGCCAGCAGCCAAGAGAGAAAGGAGACCCAGTACTTC. Amino acid sequence: CASSQERKETQYF.

This chain links TRBV5-1 with TRBJ1-4; D uncertain. In germline, CDR1 is SGHRS, CDR2 YFSETQ. The V end was cut by 4 bases, the J end by 5 bases, with 12 bases between. This CDR3 has 14 amino acids. The CDR3 is CASSPDKANEKLFF. Written as DNA, the CDR3 is TGCGCCAGCAGCCCAGACAAAGCAAATGAAAAACTGTTTTTT.

This chain joins TRBV7-9 and TRBJ2-1, with 8 positions matching TRBD1. From germline, CDR1 is SEHNR and CDR2 FQNEAQ (reference sequence). The CDR3 extends over 15 amino acids. The V segment lost 5 bases and the J segment 6 bases; nucleotides outside the gene matches: 9. CDR3 loop: CASSDRTGPINEQFF. CDR3 coding DNA: TGTGCCAGCAGCGACCGGACAGGGCCCATCAATGAGCAGTTCTTC.

V gene TRBV5-8 combines with J gene TRBJ2-2; no reliable D call. The CDR3 has 15 residues. CDR1 and CDR2 from the germline V gene are SGHTS and YDEGEE. V dropped 4 bases and J dropped 2 bases, with 12 bases sitting between them. The DNA of the CDR3 is TGTGCCAGCAGCGAGCCAGAGGAAAACACCGGGGAGCTGTTTTTT. Translating gives CASSEPEENTGELFF.

The rearrangement uses TRBV5-5 and TRBJ1-5; 8 bases fit TRBD1. Germline trimming cut 2 bases from V and 7 bases from J; bases unmatched to any gene: 8. In germline, CDR1 is SGHKS, CDR2 YYEKEE (reference sequence). The CDR3 sequence is 15 residues long. The CDR3 is CASSFSQGAGQPQHF. CDR3 bases: TGTGCCAGCAGCTTTTCGCAGGGGGCAGGGCAGCCCCAGCATTTT.

The V and J genes are TRBV13 and TRBJ2-2; D is uncertain. The V gene's germline CDR1 is PRHDT and CDR2 FYEKMQ (reference sequence). The germline V and J ends were trimmed by 5 bases and 4 bases, with 14 bases remaining between them. The CDR3 is 15 amino acids. The CDR3 region has the DNA TGTGCCAGCAGCCCCGTCCACCGCAGCACCGGGGAGCTGTTTTTT. It specifies CASSPVHRSTGELFF. Looking up the rest from reference TRBV13 and TRBJ2-2 gives the full variable domain: AAGVIQSPRHLIKEKRETATLKCYPIPRHDTVYWYQQGPGQDPQFLISFYEKMQSDKGSIPDRFSAQQFSDYHSELNMSSLELGDSALYFCASSPVHRSTGELFFGEGSRLTVL.

The chain is built from TRBV5-6 and TRBJ1-1; D is possibly TRBD1 (5 bases). Trimming pared 4 bases from V and 6 bases from J, leaving 10 bases between. The CDR3 is made up of 12 amino acids. Germline V gene lookup returns CDR1 SGHDT and CDR2 YYEEEE. The CDR3 nucleotides are TGTGCCAGCAGCCGAAGGGGCCCTGAAGCTTTCTTT. Its protein is CASSRRGPEAFF. The full variable domain, rest sourced from reference TRBV5-6 and TRBJ1-1, is DAGVTQSPTHLIKTRGQQVTLRCSPKSGHDTVSWYQQALGQGPQFIFQYYEEEERQRGNFPDRFSGHQFPNYSSELNVNALLLGDSALYLCASSRRGPEAFFGQGTRLTVV.

Of note for this clone: One end of the junction fails to match germline, which may point to a read error. The chain recombines TRBV7-9 with TRBJ2-2; D is perhaps TRBD2 (6 bases). The CDR3 spans 14 residues. Per germline, CDR1 SEHNR and CDR2 FQNEAQ (reference sequence). The CDR3 bases are TGTGCCAGCGGCTTGGGGCGGGAAACCGGGGAGCTGTTTTTT. It translates to CASGLGRETGELFF.

The chain joins TRBV9 to TRBJ1-1, with TRBD1 matching 11 bases. CDR3 length equals 16 residues. From germline, CDR1 is SGDLS and CDR2 YYNGEE. V lost 4 bases, J lost 4 bases, and 9 bases stayed unmatched. The CDR3 region has the DNA TGTGCCAGCAGCCCACTCCATGGGACAGGGGGCACTGAAGCTTTCTTT. Protein: CASSPLHGTGGTEAFF.

The chain has TRBV19 and TRBJ1-1; D not certain. CDR1 and CDR2 from the germline V gene are LNHDA and SQIVND (reference sequence). With 5 bases removed from V and 0 bases from J, the gap between germline ends came to 10 bases. This CDR3 spans 14 amino acids. The CDR3 sequence: CASSHGRLNTEAFF. CDR3 nucleotides: TGTGCCAGTAGTCACGGCAGGTTGAACACTGAAGCTTTCTTT.

As regards this clone: Given the absence of the conserved phenylalanine or tryptophan at the CDR3 end, a read error is likely. J is TRBJ1-1 and V is TRBV7-9; 7 bases are shared with TRBD1. This CDR3 region has 16 residues. Germline CDR1 is SEHNR and CDR2 is FQNEAQ (reference sequence). The J segment lost 4 bases and the V segment lost 1 base, leaving 9 bases of the junction unmatched. CDR3 DNA sequence: TGTGCCAGCAGCTTAGTAAAGACAGGGCTTGGCACTGAAGCTTTCCTT. It encodes CASSLVKTGLGTEAFL.

This clone appeared once. The gene calls are TRBV27 and TRBJ1-1, with TRBD1 matching over 9 bases. Trimming at V came to 6 bases and at J to 5 bases, leaving 13 bases not matched to a gene. This CDR3 spans 16 amino acids. Looked up from germline, CDR1 is MNHEY and CDR2 is SMNVEV (reference sequence). CDR3 sequence (DNA): TGTGCCAGCAGCTCTAGTCGGTCGGGACAGGGAACTGAAGCTTTCTTT. The encoded protein is CASSSSRSGQGTEAFF.

The rearrangement links TRBV7-6 to TRBJ2-2, with a tentative D call TRBD1 (6 bases). The germline V and J ends were trimmed by 2 bases and 5 bases, with 12 bases remaining between them. The CDR3 length is 15 residues. Germline values: CDR1 SGHVS, CDR2 FNYEAQ. This CDR3 reads CASSLIQGETGELFF. In DNA, the CDR3 is TGTGCCAGCAGCTTAATACAGGGAGAAACCGGGGAGCTGTTTTTT. Full variable domain (missing parts from reference TRBV7-6 and TRBJ2-2): GAGVSQSPRYKVTKRGQDVALRCDPISGHVSLYWYRQALGQGPEFLTYFNYEAQQDKSGLPNDRFSAERPEGSISTLTIQRTEQRDSAMYRCASSLIQGETGELFFGEGSRLTVL.

The rearrangement joins TRBV15 to TRBJ1-1; 8 bases agree with TRBD1. CDR3 size: 18 residues. The germline V gene encodes CDR1 LNHNV and CDR2 YYDKDF (reference sequence). V shed 1 base, J shed 0 bases, and the junction held 10 bases outside the gene matches. CDR3 bases: TGTGCCACCAGCAGAGTGAGAGGACAGGGATTGGTGAACACTGAAGCTTTCTTT. Its translation is CATSRVRGQGLVNTEAFF.

This clone was picked up one time. The chain combines TRBV2 with TRBJ2-2, with 8 bases identical to TRBD1. In germline, CDR1 is SNHLY, CDR2 FYNNEI. J lost 4 bases, V lost 4 bases, and 8 bases had no gene match. This CDR3 has 16 amino acids. In nucleotides, the CDR3 is TGTGCCAGCAGTGTAGGGCAGGGGGCATCCACCGGGGAGCTGTTTTTT. The encoded protein is CASSVGQGASTGELFF.

The table lists this clone with a few counts. The CDR3, as DNA: TGTGCCAGCTCACCACCGGGGGGACAGGGGAATGGCTACACCTTC. It translates to CASSPPGGQGNGYTF. This chain joins TRBV18 and TRBJ1-2, with TRBD1 matching 10 bases. The germline V gene has CDR1 KGHSH and CDR2 LQKENI. The CDR3 covers 15 residues. Losses at the gene ends were 0 bases for V and 6 bases for J; bases not matched to a gene: 4.

In this sample, this clone turned up a few times. The chain links TRBV7-8 to TRBJ2-5; TRBD1 might be the D (5 bases). The CDR3 contains 16 residues. CDR1 and CDR2 from the germline V gene are SGHVS and FQNEAQ. V was shortened by 5 bases and J by 6 bases, with 22 bases between the two germline ends. CDR3 bases: TGTGCCAGCAGCATTTATGTGGGTTTGGGGCCACAGACCCAGTACTTC. Protein sequence: CASSIYVGLGPQTQYF.

The rearrangement links TRBV9 to TRBJ2-1; 16 positions agree with TRBD2. V was clipped by 3 bases and J by 1 base; unmatched bases: 4. CDR3 length: 18 amino acids. Looked up from germline, CDR1 is SGDLS and CDR2 is YYNGEE. The DNA for the CDR3 is TGTGCCAGCAGCGCGGGACTAGCGGGAGGGGAATCCTACAATGAGCAGTTCTTC. It is translated as CASSAGLAGGESYNEQFF.

The CDR3 DNA is TGTGCCAGCAGCTTGGCCTCGGGGGTAACGGGCTACACCTTC. As protein: CASSLASGVTGYTF. The chain employs TRBV5-6 and TRBJ1-2, with D possibly matching TRBD1 (5 bases). V was pared by 0 bases and J by 8 bases, with 14 bases between. Germline CDR1 is SGHDT and CDR2 is YYEEEE. The length of the CDR3 is 14 residues.

The rearrangement uses TRBV2 and TRBJ1-1; TRBD1 matches at 9 bases. This CDR3 has 15 amino acids. Germline CDR1 SNHLY, CDR2 FYNNEI. The V gene end was trimmed by 5 bases and the J gene end by 1 base; junction bases not matched to a gene: 5. The CDR3 bases are TGTGCCAGCAGTATTTACAGGGGGCAGAACACTGAAGCTTTCTTT. Its protein product is CASSIYRGQNTEAFF.